This passage covers 29 T cell receptor beta chains from one sample sequenced in a study of T-cell reconstitution after alpha-beta-depleted transplantation in children. Molecular barcoding with unique molecular identifiers was used for the TCRbeta library. Each CDR3 protein gets one entry after TCRdb re-called the PCR reads with MiXCR. Of about 500,000 distinct CDR3 sequences listed, about an eighth are singletons. The sample was PBMCs, mostly from graft donor cells, taken 180 days after TCRalphabeta/CD19-depleted stem cell transplant. The source is a female patient aged 2-10 years who had a stem cell transplant for aplastic anemia, so the T cells may come from the graft donor.

This rearrangement joins TRBV28 to TRBJ1-5, with 8 bases matching TRBD1. CDR1 and CDR2 from the germline V gene are MDHEN and SYDVKM. V was pared by 6 bases and J by 7 bases, with 11 bases of the junction left unmatched. This CDR3 spans 15 amino acids. The CDR3 region has the DNA TGTGCCAGCAGAGGGGGACAGGCCAATCGACAGCCCCAGCATTTT. It yields the protein CASRGGQANRQPQHF.

At least ten counts were recorded for this clonotype. The chain uses TRBV5-1 and TRBJ2-4; D is perhaps TRBD1 or TRBD2 (6 bases each). Trimming left V 0 bases short and J 5 bases short, with 15 bases between. In germline, CDR1 is SGHRS, CDR2 YFSETQ. The CDR3 is 16 amino acids. The DNA for the CDR3 is TGCGCCAGCAGCTTGGGTAGCAGGGGAGGTGAAAACATTCAGTACTTC. It is translated as CASSLGSRGGENIQYF.

V gene TRBV2 combines with J gene TRBJ2-2, with D perhaps given as TRBD1 or TRBD2 (5 bases each). The CDR3 contains 15 residues. The germline V gene encodes CDR1 SNHLY and CDR2 FYNNEI. Trimming cost V 6 bases and J 2 bases, with 13 bases left between them. This CDR3 reads CASRSGTVNTGELFF. CDR3 DNA sequence: TGTGCCAGCAGGTCCGGGACGGTTAACACCGGGGAGCTGTTTTTT.

Many counts were recorded for this clonotype. For the CDR3, the DNA is TGTGCCAGCAGCCAAGGGTTAGGTCTAGCAAATGAGCAGTTCTTC. It specifies CASSQGLGLANEQFF. The rearrangement links TRBV3-1 to TRBJ2-1; D is possibly TRBD2 (5 bases). Trimming left V 1 base short and J 7 bases short, with 14 bases between. The germline V gene has CDR1 LGHDT and CDR2 YNNKEL (reference sequence). The CDR3 sequence is 15 residues long.

This clonotype was counted at least ten times. The rearrangement links TRBV5-6 to TRBJ1-1; 8 nucleotides line up with TRBD1. Germline V gene lookup returns CDR1 SGHDT and CDR2 YYEEEE. There are 16 residues in the CDR3. V shed 0 bases and J 1 base; nucleotides not matched to a gene: 5. CDR3 sequence (DNA): TGTGCCAGCAGCTTGGAACGGACAGGGCGGAACACTGAAGCTTTCTTT. It yields the protein CASSLERTGRNTEAFF.

In its sample, this clonotype was seen a few times. This chain links TRBV15 with TRBJ1-6; D gene ambiguous. Germline CDR1 is LNHNV and CDR2 is YYDKDF (reference sequence). The CDR3 extends over 17 amino acids. V was trimmed by 1 base and J by 0 bases, leaving 10 bases between them. As DNA, the CDR3 is TGTGCCACCAGCAGAGCTAGCCCGGGCTCCTATAATTCACCCCTCCACTTT. Protein: CATSRASPGSYNSPLHF.

This chain connects TRBV27 to TRBJ1-2; D is ambiguous. The germline V and J ends were trimmed by 7 bases and 2 bases, with 20 bases remaining between them. Germline values: CDR1 MNHEY, CDR2 SMNVEV (reference sequence). This CDR3 comprises 16 residues. This CDR3 reads CASTTNAGSLNYGYTF. CDR3 bases: TGTGCCAGCACCACTAATGCGGGCAGCTTGAACTATGGCTACACCTTC.

This clonotype was observed a few times. The chain uses TRBV27 and TRBJ2-3; 10 bases agree with TRBD2. CDR1 is MNHEY and CDR2 is SMNVEV in the germline V gene (reference sequence). Unmatched junction bases numbered 23, after V lost 5 bases and J lost 6 bases. There are 20 residues in the CDR3. The chain's CDR3 is CASSRHGLAEPRPHVDTQYF. The CDR3 region has the DNA TGTGCCAGCAGTCGGCATGGACTAGCGGAGCCCAGACCTCACGTCGATACGCAGTATTTT.

This clonotype was detected only a few times. The chain links TRBV5-1 to TRBJ2-5; 8 bases fit TRBD2. Trimming took 2 bases from V and 3 from J; bases not matched to a gene: 6. Germline assignment: CDR1 SGHRS and CDR2 YFSETQ. The CDR3 extends over 15 amino acids. The CDR3 DNA reads as TGCGCCAGCAGCTTATCGACGGGAGGGGAAGAGACCCAGTACTTC. Translating gives CASSLSTGGEETQYF.

This clonotype was observed a handful of times. The rearrangement joins TRBV28 to TRBJ2-5; 9 bases are shared with TRBD1. The CDR3 sequence is 15 residues long. In germline, CDR1 is MDHEN, CDR2 SYDVKM. V lost 6 bases, J lost 5 bases, and 10 bases stayed unmatched. CDR3 sequence reads: CASRSGTGFKETQYF. DNA of the CDR3: TGTGCCAGCAGGTCCGGGACAGGGTTTAAGGAGACCCAGTACTTC.

The chain has TRBV19 and TRBJ2-5; D gene uncertain. Germline V lookup: CDR1 LNHDA, CDR2 SQIVND (reference sequence). V shed 3 bases and J shed 1 base, with 6 bases lying between them. This CDR3 region has 13 residues. CDR3 sequence reads: CASSIGVQETQYF. Here the CDR3 DNA reads TGTGCCAGTAGTATTGGTGTCCAAGAGACCCAGTACTTC.

This clonotype was recorded at least ten times. This chain links TRBV12-3 or TRBV12-4 with TRBJ2-3; TRBD2 matches 9 bases. The V segment lost 3 bases and the J segment 6 bases; nucleotides outside the gene matches: 13. This CDR3 has 17 amino acids. For the CDR3, the DNA is TGTGCCAGCAGTTTTCGCAGCGGGAGGCCCGCTGGGGATACGCAGTATTTT. Encoded protein: CASSFRSGRPAGDTQYF.

There are many counts of this clonotype. V and J are TRBV29-1 and TRBJ2-7, with 8 bases fitting TRBD1. The CDR3 is made up of 13 amino acids. V trimming: 4 bases; J trimming: 6 bases; junction bases outside the gene matches: 8. Germline V gene sequence: CDR1 SQVTM, CDR2 ANQGSEA. DNA of the CDR3: TGCAGCGTTGTGGACAGGGTCGGAGGCGAGCAGTACTTC. Its translation: CSVVDRVGGEQYF.

V gene TRBV5-1 combines with J gene TRBJ2-1; 13 positions agree with TRBD2. V trimming: 3 bases; J trimming: 6 bases; junction bases outside the gene matches: 12. The CDR3 contains 18 residues. Per germline, CDR1 SGHRS and CDR2 YFSETQ. The CDR3 protein is CASSSLPPGLAGSNEQFF. The CDR3 region has the DNA TGCGCCAGCAGCTCACTTCCACCGGGACTAGCGGGATCCAATGAGCAGTTCTTC.

The chain employs TRBV5-4 and TRBJ2-7; 14 nucleotides align to TRBD2. Germline V gene data show CDR1 as SGHNT and CDR2 as YYREEE (reference sequence). The CDR3 is 19 amino acids. With 3 bases clipped from V and 4 bases from J, the junction kept 15 bases outside the gene matches. The CDR3 coding sequence is TGTGCCAGCAGCTCAGAGGGGCGACTAGCGGGAGGGCCTCCTTACGAGCAGTACTTC. It codes for CASSSEGRLAGGPPYEQYF.

In the case of this clonotype: A much larger clone differs by one base, so this may be a read error. The chain couples TRBV7-6 to TRBJ2-7, with no clear D. Looked up from germline, CDR1 is SGHVS and CDR2 is FNYEAQ. The length of the CDR3 is 16 residues. Here the CDR3 reads CATSLKGSVPSYEQYF. CDR3 bases: TGTGCCACCAGCTTAAAGGGCAGCGTCCCTTCCTACGAGCAGTACTTC.

The chain combines TRBV19 with TRBJ2-1, with 8 bases that match TRBD2. This CDR3 has 16 residues. CDR1 is LNHDA and CDR2 is SQIVND in the germline V gene (reference sequence). J lost 6 bases, V lost 3 bases, and 10 bases had no gene match. CDR3 in DNA: TGTGCCAGTAGTATGACCGGGGGGGGGCTGGGCAATGAGCAGTTCTTC. It specifies CASSMTGGGLGNEQFF.

The table lists this clonotype with a few counts. The V gene is TRBV4-1, the J gene TRBJ2-5; 9 bases are shared with TRBD1. With V trimmed by 1 base and J by 5 bases, 11 bases remained unmatched. The CDR3 is made up of 17 amino acids. The germline gives CDR1 MGHRA, CDR2 YSYEKL. CDR3 nucleotide sequence: TGCGCCAGCAGCCAAGGACTTTTACAGGGGGCAGGGGAGACCCAGTACTTC. As protein: CASSQGLLQGAGETQYF.

This clonotype was seen once. The chain uses TRBV9 and TRBJ2-1, with 7 bases matching TRBD2. The germline V gene encodes CDR1 SGDLS and CDR2 YYNGEE. The CDR3 covers 12 residues. The trim removed 4 bases at V and 10 bases at J, leaving 5 bases unmatched. Here the CDR3 DNA reads TGTGCCAGCAGCTTTCAGCGGGGAGAGCAGTTCTTC. This codes for CASSFQRGEQFF.

Here the CDR3 DNA reads TGTGCCACCAGTGATGTACGACTAGCGGGACGGGATGAGCAGTTCTTC. As protein: CATSDVRLAGRDEQFF. This chain joins TRBV24-1 and TRBJ2-1; 11 bases align to TRBD2. Trimming at V came to 3 bases and at J to 8 bases, leaving 8 bases not matched to a gene. The V gene's germline CDR1 is KGHDR and CDR2 SFDVKD. The CDR3 is 16 residues long.

The J gene is TRBJ2-2, the V gene TRBV11-2; 8 positions agree with TRBD2. V lost 5 bases to trimming and J lost 7 bases; unmatched junction nucleotides: 9. CDR3 length: 15 residues. Germline values: CDR1 SGHAT, CDR2 FQNNGV. CDR3 nucleotide sequence: TGTGCCAGCAGCCGCCACAGCGGGAGATACGGGGAGCTGTTTTTT. Translating gives CASSRHSGRYGELFF.

The genes are TRBV5-1 and TRBJ2-3, with 8 bases lining up with TRBD1. After removal of 4 bases from V and 2 bases from J, the junction contained 6 bases not matched to a gene. CDR3 length: 15 residues. Looked up from germline, CDR1 is SGHRS and CDR2 is YFSETQ. The CDR3 DNA reads as TGCGCCAGCAGCGATGGACAGGGAGACACAGATACGCAGTATTTT. Its protein product is CASSDGQGDTDTQYF.

This clonotype was found a few times. The rearrangement uses TRBV4-3 and TRBJ1-2, with a tentative D call TRBD1 (5 bases). Per the germline V gene, CDR1 is LGHNA and CDR2 is YSLEER. The V end lost 1 base, the J end lost 3 bases, and 9 bases lay between the germline ends. The CDR3 has 14 amino acids. The chain's CDR3 is CASSQVGTDYGYTF. CDR3 sequence (DNA): TGCGCCAGCAGCCAAGTTGGGACTGACTATGGCTACACCTTC.

This clonotype was found many times. The chain combines TRBV29-1 with TRBJ1-3; the match to TRBD1 covers 10 bases. Germline CDR1 reads SQVTM; CDR2 reads ANQGSEA. The CDR3 spans 14 residues. V was pared by 4 bases and J by 0 bases, with 0 bases of the junction left unmatched. The CDR3 nucleotides are TGCAGCGTTGGGACAGGGGGCTCTGGAAACACCATATATTTT. Protein sequence: CSVGTGGSGNTIYF.

The rearrangement links TRBV4-1 to TRBJ1-2; D is unclear. CDR3 length: 17 amino acids. The germline gives CDR1 MGHRA, CDR2 YSYEKL. V lost 0 bases, J lost 0 bases, and 14 bases lay in between. The CDR3 spells CASSQDPWQATNYGYTF. CDR3 in DNA: TGCGCCAGCAGCCAAGACCCCTGGCAAGCTACTAACTATGGCTACACCTTC.

This clonotype was detected many times. This chain connects TRBV28 to TRBJ1-5; D gene unclear. The V and J ends lost 7 bases and 4 bases respectively, with 17 bases between them. The CDR3 runs 15 residues. Germline CDR1 MDHEN, CDR2 SYDVKM. In DNA, the CDR3 is TGTGCCAGCAAAGAGATCCTTTTGGGGAATCAGCCCCAGCATTTT. It encodes CASKEILLGNQPQHF.

J is TRBJ2-3 and V is TRBV11-2, with TRBD1 identical over 10 bases. Germline V gene data show CDR1 as SGHAT and CDR2 as FQNNGV. The CDR3 is made up of 17 amino acids. Trimming cost V 0 bases and J 0 bases; bases outside gene matches: 3. The CDR3 sequence is CASSLETGGISTDTQYF. CDR3 coding DNA: TGTGCCAGCAGCTTAGAGACAGGGGGCATCAGCACAGATACGCAGTATTTT. Full variable domain (outside the CDR3, taken from reference TRBV11-2 and TRBJ2-3): EAGVAQSPRYKIIEKRQSVAFWCNPISGHATLYWYQQILGQGPKLLIQFQNNGVVDDSQLPKDRFSAERLKGVDSTLKIQPAKLEDSAVYLCASSLETGGISTDTQYFGPGTRLTVL.

This clonotype was detected a few times. The chain employs TRBV15 and TRBJ2-7; 9 bases align to TRBD1. From germline, CDR1 is LNHNV and CDR2 YYDKDF (reference sequence). The CDR3 totals 15 residues. V shed 5 bases and J 5 bases; nucleotides not matched to a gene: 10. CDR3 nucleotides: TGTGCCACCAGCGCACGAGGACAGGGGTTGAACGAGCAGTACTTC. Protein sequence: CATSARGQGLNEQYF.

There are many counts of this clonotype. This chain links TRBV25-1 with TRBJ2-3; weak D call: TRBD2 (6 bases). Trimming left V 4 bases short and J 3 bases short, with 17 bases between. CDR1 and CDR2 (germline): MGHDK, SYGVNS. The CDR3 runs to 16 residues. CDR3 DNA: TGTGCCAGCAGTGCCGCCCGGGCGGGGAGTACAGATACGCAGTATTTT. It yields the protein CASSAARAGSTDTQYF.